These 7 T cell receptor beta chains originate from one sample sequenced in a study of blood T cell repertoires in COVID-19 (dated by TCRdb to the early 2020s). Library generation was performed with the immunoSEQ multiplex PCR assay. TCRdb took over this immuneACCESS table, retaining in-frame rearrangements with V and J assigned. Such tables are incomplete; in checked studies, under half of the missing clones stem from an unresolved V gene, and the remainder is unexplained. Counted in this sample were about 280,000 clones; around 88% of them appeared once. Around 14% of the sample is taken by the ten largest. The sample consisted of peripheral blood. The source of these receptors is a woman between 65 and 79 years old with COVID-19, enrolled during active disease.

This clone was detected only a few times. This chain's CDR3 is CASSIQRTGYYNEQFF. The CDR3 nucleotides are TGTGCCAGTAGTATACAGAGGACAGGTTATTACAATGAGCAGTTCTTC. This chain connects TRBV19 to TRBJ2-1; 7 nucleotides agree with TRBD1. The CDR3 has 16 amino acids. Germline V gives CDR1 LNHDA, CDR2 SQIVND (reference sequence). The V gene end was trimmed by 2 bases and the J gene end by 4 bases; junction bases not matched to a gene: 8.

A few counts support this clone. The chain links TRBV4-1 to TRBJ1-3; 7 nucleotides agree with TRBD1. The ends lost 1 base at V and 0 bases at J; junction bases unmatched: 3. CDR3 size: 16 residues. Germline V lookup: CDR1 MGHRA, CDR2 YSYEKL. For the CDR3, the DNA is TGCGCCAGCAGCCAAGTGGGGACAGTCTCTGGAAACACCATATATTTT. It encodes CASSQVGTVSGNTIYF.

The chain couples TRBV29-1 to TRBJ1-5; D is possibly TRBD1 (6 bases). Germline lookup yields CDR1 SQVTM and CDR2 ANQGSEA. Trimming took 0 bases from V and 7 from J, leaving 13 bases between them. CDR3 size: 14 residues. For the CDR3, the DNA is TGCAGCGTTGAAGAACAGGGAGGGGGACAGCCCCAGCATTTT. Translation: CSVEEQGGGQPQHF.

This sequence joins TRBV7-9 and TRBJ1-1; no clear D gene. The ends were cut back, 5 bases at V and 3 bases at J, with 13 bases in the middle. The CDR3 loop spans 14 amino acids. CDR1 is SEHNR, CDR2 FQNEAQ, per germline (reference sequence). CDR3 DNA: TGTGCCAGCAGCCTAAGTTCGGGAGACACTGAAGCTTTCTTT. It codes for CASSLSSGDTEAFF. The entire variable domain, with the rest obtained from reference TRBV7-9 and TRBJ1-1, is as follows: DTGVSQNPRHKITKRGQNVTFRCDPISEHNRLYWYRQTLGQGPEFLTYFQNEAQLEKSRLLSDRFSAERPKGSFSTLEIQRTEQGDSAMYLCASSLSSGDTEAFFGQGTRLTVV.

The chain couples TRBV7-3 to TRBJ2-3, with TRBD1 identical over 7 bases. This CDR3 region has 14 residues. In germline, CDR1 is SGHTA, CDR2 FQGTGA. With V trimmed by 5 bases and J by 1 base, 3 bases remained unmatched. The CDR3 reads CASSRQGGTDTQYF. As DNA, the CDR3 is TGTGCCAGCAGCCGACAGGGAGGCACAGATACGCAGTATTTT. The full variable domain, its missing parts supplied by reference TRBV7-3 and TRBJ2-3, is GAGVSQTPSNKVTEKGKYVELRCDPISGHTALYWYRQSLGQGPEFLIYFQGTGAADDSGLPNDRFFAVRPEGSVSTLKIQRTERGDSAVYLCASSRQGGTDTQYFGPGTRLTVL.

This chain uses TRBV10-3 with TRBJ1-2; D might be TRBD1 (6 bases). The CDR3 sequence is 15 residues long. Trimming removed 0 bases at V and 3 bases at J, with 11 bases between. Germline CDR1 is ENHRY and CDR2 is SYGVKD. CDR3 sequence: CAISESWGRDYGYTF. The CDR3 region has the DNA TGTGCCATCAGTGAGTCCTGGGGGCGGGACTATGGCTACACCTTC.

The genes are TRBV6-6 and TRBJ2-7; TRBD1 agrees at 8 bases. The CDR3 has 15 amino acids. Trimming cost V 2 bases and J 7 bases; bases outside gene matches: 10. CDR1 is MNHNY, CDR2 SVGAGI, per germline (reference sequence). This chain's CDR3 is CASSYTGQDVGEQYF. The CDR3 DNA reads TGTGCCAGCAGTTACACGGGACAGGACGTAGGGGAGCAGTACTTC.